These 19 T cell receptor beta chains share one sample of origin, sequenced in a study of T cell responses to AZD1222 COVID-19 vaccine. The method was immunoSEQ multiplex PCR; TCRdb's version includes in-frame clones alone and lacks a portion of them. The table includes 120,000 or so clones, 88% detected once. Sequenced here: peripheral blood, sampled on day 0 of AZD1222 vaccination. Every receptor here comes from an adult in good health.

The rearrangement uses TRBV6-5 and TRBJ2-2; 11 bases agree with TRBD1. This CDR3 spans 15 amino acids. V dropped 8 bases and J dropped 6; count of bases not matched to a gene: 8. Germline V gene sequence: CDR1 MNHEY, CDR2 SVGAGI. The CDR3 DNA follows: TGTGCCAGCTGGCAGGGACAGGGGGTTGCCGGGGAGCTGTTTTTT. Translation gives CASWQGQGVAGELFF.

This clone appeared a single time. V usage is TRBV7-6 and J usage is TRBJ2-2, with D perhaps TRBD1 (5 bases). The V and J ends lost 5 bases and 1 base respectively, with 11 bases between them. The CDR3 totals 15 residues. The germline V gene has CDR1 SGHVS and CDR2 FNYEAQ. The CDR3 region has the DNA TGTGCCAGCAGCCGACAGAATTTGAACACCGGGGAGCTGTTTTTT. It codes for CASSRQNLNTGELFF.

This clone was observed a handful of times. The CDR3 region is CASSLVGETGYTF. CDR3 coding DNA: TGCGCCAGCAGCTTGGTAGGGGAGACAGGCTACACCTTC. This chain joins TRBV5-1 and TRBJ1-2, with a tentative D call TRBD1 (5 bases). The CDR3 runs 13 residues. The V gene lost 0 bases and the J gene lost 8 bases, with 11 bases spanning the gap. Germline-derived CDR1 and CDR2 are SGHRS and YFSETQ. Full variable domain (remainder filled in from reference TRBV5-1 and TRBJ1-2): KAGVTQTPRYLIKTRGQQVTLSCSPISGHRSVSWYQQTPGQGLQFLFEYFSETQRNKGNFPGRFSGRQFSNSRSEMNVSTLELGDSALYLCASSLVGETGYTFGSGTRLTVV.

V gene TRBV9 combines with J gene TRBJ1-3; D gene unclear. This CDR3 contains 16 residues. The germline V gene encodes CDR1 SGDLS and CDR2 YYNGEE. Trimming cost V 2 bases and J 0 bases, with 12 bases left between them. Here the CDR3 reads CASSVSSGNSGNTIYF. CDR3 nucleotide sequence: TGTGCCAGCAGCGTGTCCTCCGGCAACTCTGGAAACACCATATATTTT.

This clone was seen once. The genes are TRBV5-8 and TRBJ2-5; TRBD1 matches 7 bases. V lost 3 bases and J lost 5; bases outside the gene matches: 7. Germline CDR1 and CDR2: SGHTS and YDEGEE. The CDR3 length is 14 residues. The CDR3 DNA reads as TGTGCCAGCAGCTCGTGGACAGGTCCGGAGACCCAGTACTTC. It is translated as CASSSWTGPETQYF. Complete variable domain (other parts from reference TRBV5-8 and TRBJ2-5): EAGVTQSPTHLIKTRGQQATLRCSPISGHTSVYWYQQALGLGLQFLLWYDEGEERNRGNFPPRFSGRQFPNYSSELNVNALELEDSALYLCASSSWTGPETQYFGPGTRLLVL.

The chain employs TRBV29-1 and TRBJ2-7, with 11 positions matching TRBD1. Trimming cost V 6 bases and J 6 bases; bases outside gene matches: 7. The CDR3 spans 13 residues. The germline gives CDR1 SQVTM, CDR2 ANQGSEA. The CDR3, as DNA: TGCAGCGTCCCGGGACAGGGGGAATTCGAGCAGTACTTC. As protein: CSVPGQGEFEQYF.

V is TRBV7-8 and J is TRBJ1-6, with TRBD1 matching over 7 bases. V shed 3 bases, J shed 10 bases, and the junction held 12 bases outside the gene matches. The length of the CDR3 is 16 residues. Germline V gene lookup returns CDR1 SGHVS and CDR2 FQNEAQ. The DNA of the CDR3 is TGTGCCAGCAGCTTGGGACGTAGGGGGACAGAATCACCCCTCCACTTT. It specifies CASSLGRRGTESPLHF.

The table lists this clone with a count of one. This chain links TRBV6-5 with TRBJ1-2; D gene unclear. Germline V gene data show CDR1 as MNHEY and CDR2 as SVGAGI. Between the trimmed V and J ends, which lost 7 bases and 2 bases, there was a span of 8 bases. The CDR3 spans 12 residues. The CDR3 nucleotides read TGTGCCAGCACACAGACAAACTATGGCTACACCTTC. Translation: CASTQTNYGYTF.

This rearrangement joins TRBV6-4 to TRBJ1-5; D not resolved. This CDR3 contains 13 residues. Germline V gene data show CDR1 as MRHNA and CDR2 as SNTAGT. The V and J ends lost 4 bases and 6 bases respectively, with 10 bases between them. The chain's CDR3 is CASSVPHGQPQHF. As DNA, the CDR3 is TGTGCCAGCAGTGTTCCTCACGGTCAGCCCCAGCATTTT.

The rearrangement links TRBV11-3 to TRBJ1-1, with D possibly being TRBD1 (5 bases). From germline, CDR1 is SGHNT and CDR2 YENEEA. The V gene lost 5 bases and the J gene lost 0 bases, with 10 bases spanning the gap. The CDR3 length is 14 residues. The CDR3 sequence: CASSPMTVNTEAFF. The CDR3 DNA reads as TGTGCCAGCAGCCCCATGACAGTGAACACTGAAGCTTTCTTT.

The chain has TRBV7-2 and TRBJ1-1, with 9 bases lining up with TRBD1. CDR3 length equals 18 residues. V lost 4 bases and J lost 3; bases outside the gene matches: 15. Germline V gene data show CDR1 as SGHTA and CDR2 as FQGNSA. In nucleotides, the CDR3 is TGTGCCAGCAGCTCCATTTACCGGGACAGGGTTCGCGACACTGAAGCTTTCTTT. Translation gives CASSSIYRDRVRDTEAFF.

CDR3 coding DNA: TGTGCCAGCAGTTTCGACAGGGGGCGTTCAGGAGATACGCAGTATTTT. Its translation is CASSFDRGRSGDTQYF. V gene TRBV6-5 combines with J gene TRBJ2-3; 10 bases agree with TRBD1. V lost 4 bases, J lost 5 bases, and 9 bases stayed unmatched. CDR3 length: 16 amino acids. Germline V CDR1 and CDR2: MNHEY, SVGAGI.

The chain joins TRBV6-4 to TRBJ2-5, with 10 bases fitting TRBD1. Losses at the gene ends were 6 bases for V and 5 bases for J; bases not matched to a gene: 6. From germline, CDR1 is MRHNA and CDR2 SNTAGT. CDR3 length equals 14 residues. As DNA, the CDR3 is TGTGCCAGCAGCCCGACAGGGGGCTCGGAGACCCAGTACTTC. Its translation is CASSPTGGSETQYF.

The V gene is TRBV13, the J gene TRBJ2-7; D remains ambiguous. CDR1 is PRHDT and CDR2 is FYEKMQ in the germline V gene (reference sequence). V gave up 6 bases and J gave up 3 bases, with 9 bases separating them. The CDR3 contains 12 residues. The CDR3 here is CASSSTRYEQYF. In nucleotides, the CDR3 is TGTGCCAGCAGTTCGACTCGCTACGAGCAGTACTTC.

The chain links TRBV2 to TRBJ1-3; D unclear. V lost 2 bases and J lost 11, with 13 bases in between. Germline lookup yields CDR1 SNHLY and CDR2 FYNNEI. The CDR3 is made up of 13 amino acids. In DNA, the CDR3 is TGTGCCAGCAGTGAAACGGGCCGGGCATCCATATATTTT. This sequence encodes CASSETGRASIYF. Full variable domain (outside the CDR3, taken from reference TRBV2 and TRBJ1-3): EPEVTQTPSHQVTQMGQEVILRCVPISNHLYFYWYRQILGQKVEFLVSFYNNEISEKSEIFDDQFSVERPDGSNFTLKIRSTKLEDSAMYFCASSETGRASIYFGEGSWLTVV.

This chain links TRBV4-2 with TRBJ1-1; perhaps TRBD1 as D (6 bases). This CDR3 region has 13 residues. Trimming removed 2 bases at V and 11 bases at J, with 15 bases between. Germline assignment: CDR1 LGHNA and CDR2 YNFKEQ. CDR3: CASSQPREGGAFF. CDR3 bases: TGTGCCAGCAGCCAACCCCGGGAGGGGGGCGCTTTCTTT.

The chain joins TRBV28 to TRBJ2-3, with 7 nucleotides matching TRBD2. J gave up 0 bases and V 2 bases, and 20 bases lay outside the gene matches. CDR1 and CDR2 from the germline V gene are MDHEN and SYDVKM. The CDR3 loop spans 21 amino acids. Written as DNA, the CDR3 is TGTGCCAGCAGTTTACATAACTTGGGACTACCTTTGGGGGATAGCACAGATACGCAGTATTTT. Its translation is CASSLHNLGLPLGDSTDTQYF.

V and J are TRBV30 and TRBJ1-1, with D possibly matching TRBD1 (5 bases). This CDR3 is built from 13 residues. The germline CDR1 and CDR2 sequences are GTSNPN and SVGIG (reference sequence). Trimming left V 2 bases short and J 1 base short, with 8 bases between. As DNA, the CDR3 is TGTGCCTGGAGTAGACAGACGAACACTGAAGCTTTCTTT. Translated, it gives CAWSRQTNTEAFF.

The V call is TRBV4-1, the J call TRBJ1-2, with D unresolved. V shed 1 base and J shed 6 bases, with 9 bases lying between them. CDR1 is MGHRA and CDR2 is YSYEKL in the germline V gene. The CDR3 has 13 amino acids. CDR3 in amino acids: CASSQGGLNGYTF. CDR3 DNA: TGCGCCAGCAGCCAAGGTGGCTTAAATGGCTACACCTTC.